The entry below gives a single TCR beta chain sequence along with its context. What it binds is not known. This specimen belongs to a study of cytomegalovirus exposure and HLA in healthy donors. Study observations and caveats: A later analysis linked a missense DCLRE1C variant to TCR beta V- and J-gene trimming. In a later analysis, an Asian-associated ancestry cluster reportedly showed fewer N-insertions than the approximately 640-donor mean.

V lost 2 bases to trimming and J lost 3 bases; unmatched junction nucleotides: 0. This CDR3 has 15 residues. Germline V gene data show CDR1 as MGHDK and CDR2 as SYGVNS. PCR involved 60 Vbeta and 13 Jbeta primers. Repertoires were generated with immunoSEQ multiplex PCR, while TCRdb's copy carries only in-frame clones and drops some. The table lists around 91,000 clones, roughly 78% of them singletons. V usage is TRBV25-1 and J usage is TRBJ2-2; 10 nucleotides match TRBD2. The sample consisted of PBMCs. This clonotype was sampled from a male donor in good health and CMV-seropositive. In nucleotides, the CDR3 is TGTGCCAGCAGTGAAGGGACTAGCGACACCGGGGAGCTGTTTTTT. This codes for CASSEGTSDTGELFF.